Sequencing of this T cell receptor (beta chain) was carried out in a study of T cell responses to AZD1222 COVID-19 vaccine. This clone was detected only once. Assay: immunoSEQ multiplex PCR; the TCRdb copy retains only in-frame clones and omits some. In the table there are 150,000 to 200,000 clones, more than 85% of which are singletons. CDR3 length: 16 residues. The trim removed 7 bases at V and 4 bases at J, leaving 15 bases unmatched. Germline assignment: CDR1 SNHLY and CDR2 FYNNEI. The V gene is TRBV2, the J gene TRBJ1-1, with 7 bases identical to TRBD1. The source material was peripheral blood, sampled on day 0 of AZD1222 vaccination. The sequence came from an adult in good health. CDR3 protein: CASTSRGRGLITEAFF. The DNA of the CDR3 is TGTGCCAGCACATCAAGGGGGCGGGGGTTGATCACTGAAGCTTTCTTT.